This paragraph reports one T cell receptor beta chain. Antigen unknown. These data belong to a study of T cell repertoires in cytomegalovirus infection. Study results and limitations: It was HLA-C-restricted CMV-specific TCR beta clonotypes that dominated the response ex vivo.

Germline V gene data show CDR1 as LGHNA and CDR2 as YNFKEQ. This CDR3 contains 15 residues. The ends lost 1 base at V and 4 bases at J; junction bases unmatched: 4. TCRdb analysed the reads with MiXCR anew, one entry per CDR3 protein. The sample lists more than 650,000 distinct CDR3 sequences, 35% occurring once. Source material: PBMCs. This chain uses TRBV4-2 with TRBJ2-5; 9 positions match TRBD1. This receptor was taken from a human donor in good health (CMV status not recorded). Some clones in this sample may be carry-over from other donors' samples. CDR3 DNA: TGTGCCAGCAGCCAAGCCACAGGGGGCGGAGAGACCCAGTACTTC. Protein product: CASSQATGGGETQYF.